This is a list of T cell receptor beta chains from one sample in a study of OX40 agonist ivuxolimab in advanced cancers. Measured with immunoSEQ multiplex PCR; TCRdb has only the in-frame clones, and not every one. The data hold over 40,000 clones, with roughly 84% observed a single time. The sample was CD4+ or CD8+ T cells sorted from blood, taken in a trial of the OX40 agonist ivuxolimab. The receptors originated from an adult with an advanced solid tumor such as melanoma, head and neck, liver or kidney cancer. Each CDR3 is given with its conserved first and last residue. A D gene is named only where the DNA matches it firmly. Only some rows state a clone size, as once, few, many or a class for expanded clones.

CASSSVFGAGNQPQHF | TGTGCCAGCAGTTCGGTCTTTGGGGCGGGCAATCAGCCCCAGCATTTT | NA | TRBV6-5 | NA | TRBJ1-5
CAISEGTGDPSNTEAFF | TGTGCCATCAGTGAGGGGACAGGGGATCCTTCAAACACTGAAGCTTTCTTT | TRBD1 | TRBV10-3 | once | TRBJ1-1
CASSGRRVGQGMREAFF | TGTGCCAGCAGCGGTCGCCGAGTGGGACAGGGGATGAGAGAAGCTTTCTTT | TRBD1 | TRBV7-2 | NA | TRBJ1-1
CASSKTGYQDTQYF | TGTGCCAGCAGTAAGACAGGGTATCAAGATACGCAGTATTTT | TRBD1 | TRBV6-5 | NA | TRBJ2-3
CASSPIPRGVGSNQPQHF | TGTGCCAGCTCACCAATCCCCCGGGGGGTGGGGAGCAATCAGCCCCAGCATTTT | NA | TRBV18 | NA | TRBJ1-5
CASSKIDGPGLSNEKLFF | TGTGCCAGCAGCAAAATCGACGGACCAGGGCTGTCTAATGAAAAACTGTTTTTT | NA | TRBV21-1 | once | TRBJ1-4
CASSCRLVPYAKNIQYF | TGTGCCAGCAGCTGCCGACTAGTACCCTACGCCAAAAACATTCAGTACTTC | NA | TRBV11-3 | NA | TRBJ2-4
CASSLAIPNEQFF | TGTGCCAGCAGCTTGGCGATTCCCAATGAGCAGTTCTTC | NA | TRBV5-6 | NA | TRBJ2-1
CATSRRGGYYEQYF | TGTGCCACCAGCAGACGGGGTGGGTACTACGAGCAGTACTTC | NA | TRBV15 | NA | TRBJ2-7
CASTTDRLYGYTF | TGTGCCAGTACCACGGACAGACTATATGGCTACACCTTC | NA | TRBV19 | NA | TRBJ1-2
CAISERTDTQYF | TGTGCCATCAGTGAGCGGACAGATACGCAGTATTTT | NA | TRBV10-3 | NA | TRBJ2-3
CASSPLDTQYF | TGTGCCAGCAGCCCCCTAGATACGCAGTATTTT | NA | TRBV7-2 | NA | TRBJ2-3
CASSLAVVGDIQYF | TGCGCCAGCAGCTTGGCCGTGGTAGGGGACATTCAGTACTTC | NA | TRBV5-1 | NA | TRBJ2-4
CASSLGSLGYNEQFF | TGCGCCAGCAGCTTGGGAAGCTTAGGCTACAATGAGCAGTTCTTC | NA | TRBV5-1 | NA | TRBJ2-1
CSVEGGSRRNEQFF | TGCAGCGTTGAGGGCGGCTCGAGAAGAAATGAGCAGTTCTTC | NA | TRBV29-1 | NA | TRBJ2-1
CASSFRALNTGELFF | TGTGCCAGCAGCTTCCGGGCCCTTAACACCGGGGAGCTGTTTTTT | NA | TRBV5-6 | NA | TRBJ2-2
CASSVAGIYGYTF | TGTGCCAGCAGTGTCGCAGGGATCTATGGCTACACCTTC | NA | TRBV27 | NA | TRBJ1-2
CASSLSGPRFTNANTGELFF | TGTGCCAGCAGTTTATCGGGCCCCCGTTTTACCAACGCGAACACCGGGGAGCTGTTTTTT | NA | TRBV27 | few | TRBJ2-2
CASSRISTSTTNEKLFF | TGTGCCAGCTCACGGATATCGACAAGCACAACTAATGAAAAACTGTTTTTT | NA | TRBV18 | NA | TRBJ1-4
CATSRRGKRMAQETQYF | TGTGCCACCAGCAGACGCGGCAAAAGAATGGCGCAAGAGACCCAGTACTTC | NA | TRBV15 | once | TRBJ2-5
CASRGQGVSGNTIYF | TGTGCCAGCAGGGGACAGGGGGTCTCTGGAAACACCATATATTTT | TRBD1 | TRBV6-1 | NA | TRBJ1-3
CVSSSGSGLQETQYF | TGTGTCAGCAGCTCAGGGAGCGGTCTCCAAGAGACCCAGTACTTC | NA | TRBV7-9 | NA | TRBJ2-5
CASSRTGGQETQYF | TGTGCCAGCAGTCGCACAGGGGGACAAGAGACCCAGTACTTC | TRBD1 | TRBV28 | NA | TRBJ2-5
CASTPGPGGYEQYF | TGTGCCAGCACCCCCGGACCCGGAGGGTACGAGCAGTACTTC | NA | TRBV27 | NA | TRBJ2-7
CASRRTGAYYEQFF | TGTGCCAGTCGCCGAACGGGCGCATACTATGAGCAGTTCTTC | NA | TRBV13 | few | TRBJ2-1
CASSLGRTGRGYF | TGTGCCAGCAGCCTAGGGAGGACGGGGCGCGGGTACTTC | NA | TRBV5-6 | once | TRBJ2-7
CASSQTGFSGANVLTF | TGTGCCAGCAGCCAAACAGGATTCTCTGGGGCCAACGTCCTGACTTTC | NA | TRBV7-8 | NA | TRBJ2-6
CASTIGGLGSHTEAFF | TGCGCCAGCACTATCGGGGGCCTCGGGTCTCACACTGAAGCTTTCTTT | NA | TRBV5-1 | NA | TRBJ1-1
CASSLTWEGRETQYF | TGTGCCAGCAGCTTAACGTGGGAGGGCCGGGAGACCCAGTACTTC | TRBD2 | TRBV7-3 | NA | TRBJ2-5
CSVHRAGAGELFF | TGCAGCGTACACAGGGCTGGCGCCGGGGAGCTGTTTTTT | NA | TRBV29-1 | NA | TRBJ2-2
CAWASTDTQYF | TGTGCCTGGGCGAGCACAGATACGCAGTATTTT | NA | TRBV30 | NA | TRBJ2-3
CASSLYSIPPPSTDTQYF | TGTGCCAGCAGTTTATACAGTATCCCCCCCCCTAGCACAGATACGCAGTATTTT | NA | TRBV27 | NA | TRBJ2-3
CASSLGNRAEAFF | TGTGCCAGCAGCTTAGGGAATCGGGCTGAAGCTTTCTTT | NA | TRBV7-9 | few | TRBJ1-1
CASIKTGSFNQPQHF | TGTGCCAGTATCAAGACAGGGTCTTTCAATCAGCCCCAGCATTTT | TRBD1 | TRBV19 | NA | TRBJ1-5
CASSYVGGRAFF | TGTGCCAGCAGTTACGTTGGGGGTAGAGCTTTCTTT | NA | TRBV6-5 | NA | TRBJ1-1
CAISGREGPMNEQFF | TGTGCCATCAGCGGGCGGGAGGGCCCAATGAATGAGCAGTTCTTC | TRBD2 | TRBV10-3 | NA | TRBJ2-1
CSVGTSEYNEQFF | TGCAGCGTTGGGACTAGCGAATACAATGAGCAGTTCTTC | TRBD2 | TRBV29-1 | NA | TRBJ2-1
CASTSAGTSGTDTQYF | TGCGCCAGCACCAGTGCCGGGACTAGCGGCACAGATACGCAGTATTTT | TRBD2 | TRBV5-1 | NA | TRBJ2-3
CATTGLAGDLGEQFF | TGTGCCACTACGGGACTAGCGGGAGATTTAGGTGAGCAGTTCTTC | TRBD2 | TRBV19 | NA | TRBJ2-1
CASSLRGDSGNTIYF | TGTGCCAGCAGCTTGCGGGGGGACTCTGGAAACACCATATATTTT | NA | TRBV5-4 | large | TRBJ1-3
CASSDPGTSGNTIYF | TGCGCCAGCAGTGATCCCGGGACGAGTGGAAACACCATATATTTT | NA | TRBV10-1 | NA | TRBJ1-3
CASSSNRAYGANVLTF | TGTGCCAGCAGTTCGAACAGGGCGTACGGGGCCAACGTCCTGACTTTC | NA | TRBV6-5 | NA | TRBJ2-6
CASSRGLYYEQYF | TGTGCCAGCAGCCGGGGACTGTACTACGAGCAGTACTTC | NA | TRBV5-8 | NA | TRBJ2-7
CASSQRQGGLTYEQYF | TGTGCCAGCAGCCAAAGACAGGGGGGGCTTACCTACGAGCAGTACTTC | TRBD1 | TRBV14 | NA | TRBJ2-7
CASSQTAGTEPYGYTF | TGTGCCAGCAGCCAAACAGCTGGGACGGAACCCTATGGCTACACCTTC | NA | TRBV4-2 | once | TRBJ1-2
CASARLDEQFF | TGTGCCAGCGCTAGGCTCGATGAGCAGTTCTTC | NA | TRBV25-1 | many | TRBJ2-1
CASSPGTDEQFF | TGTGCCAGCTCACCAGGGACCGATGAGCAGTTCTTC | NA | TRBV18 | NA | TRBJ2-1